The 15 T cell receptor beta chains in this list originate from one sample, sequenced in a study of T cell clonotyping in hematopoietic cell transplantation. Using immunoSEQ multiplex PCR, the repertoire was profiled, and TCRdb retains in-frame clones only, with some absent. The data contain approximately 10,000 clones, approximately 89% of them seen just once; the ten biggest clones take up roughly 0.83%. Specimen: peripheral blood mononuclear cells. The origin of the receptors is a woman aged 45 to 65 in good health. Some clones in this sample may be carry-over from other donors' samples.

The chain employs TRBV5-1 and TRBJ1-2; a possible D gene is TRBD1 (5 bases). The CDR3 runs 14 residues. Germline CDR1 reads SGHRS; CDR2 reads YFSETQ. V was clipped by 0 bases and J by 2 bases, with 8 bases between them. CDR3 loop: CASSLGQLNYGYTF. The CDR3 DNA is TGCGCCAGCAGCTTGGGACAGCTAAACTATGGCTACACCTTC.

This chain joins TRBV7-9 and TRBJ1-2; 7 nucleotides agree with TRBD1. The germline gives CDR1 SEHNR, CDR2 FQNEAQ (reference sequence). After removal of 5 bases from V and 8 bases from J, the junction contained 8 bases not matched to a gene. The CDR3 is made up of 13 amino acids. CDR3 residues: CASSPRQGGGYTF. The CDR3 region has the DNA TGTGCCAGCAGCCCAAGACAGGGTGGCGGCTACACCTTC.

The chain recombines TRBV5-1 with TRBJ1-1; 11 positions match TRBD1. Germline CDR1 is SGHRS and CDR2 is YFSETQ. The CDR3 has 15 residues. V gave up 4 bases and J gave up 4 bases; unmatched junction bases: 6. This chain's CDR3 is CASSLGQGAGTEAFF. The CDR3 DNA reads TGCGCCAGCAGCCTCGGACAGGGGGCAGGCACTGAAGCTTTCTTT.

The chain joins TRBV23-1 to TRBJ1-2; D is undetermined. TRBV23-1 is an ORF; its function is uncertain. The CDR3 is made up of 10 amino acids. The CDR3, as DNA: TGCCACATGATCAACTATGGCTACACCTTC. It yields the protein CHMINYGYTF.

The CDR3 loop reads CASSSPSTSGGRYSYEQYF. The CDR3 nucleotides read TGTGCCAGCAGCTCACCCTCGACTAGCGGGGGTCGATATTCCTACGAGCAGTACTTC. The chain uses TRBV7-2 and TRBJ2-7, with 12 nucleotides matching TRBD2. The CDR3 is 19 residues long. Germline loops: CDR1 SGHTA, CDR2 FQGNSA. The J segment lost 1 base and the V segment lost 4 bases, leaving 14 bases of the junction unmatched.

The chain combines TRBV7-2 with TRBJ1-2; tentative D call: TRBD1 (5 bases). The CDR3 spans 17 residues. The germline V gene encodes CDR1 SGHTA and CDR2 FQGNSA. Trimming removed 5 bases at V and 1 base at J, with 20 bases between. Here the CDR3 reads CASSARGRLGLNYGYTF. As DNA, the CDR3 is TGTGCCAGCAGCGCGAGGGGACGTCTGGGCCTTAACTATGGCTACACCTTC.

This chain links TRBV7-2 with TRBJ1-2; weak D call: TRBD1 (6 bases). Trimming pared 0 bases from V and 8 bases from J, leaving 22 bases between. The CDR3 contains 17 residues. Germline CDR1 and CDR2: SGHTA and FQGNSA. CDR3 sequence: CASSLAREGGGFAGYTF. As DNA, the CDR3 is TGTGCCAGCAGCTTAGCGCGAGAGGGGGGAGGGTTTGCGGGCTACACCTTC.

This clone is a singleton in its sample. The chain recombines TRBV4-1 with TRBJ2-2; 7 bases fit TRBD1. V lost 4 bases, J lost 0 bases, and 20 bases stayed unmatched. This CDR3 has 21 residues. The germline V gene encodes CDR1 MGHRA and CDR2 YSYEKL. In nucleotides, the CDR3 is TGCGCCAGCAGCCCCCTAAAATTCAGACAGGGACCCATCGCGAACACCGGGGAGCTGTTTTTT. Translated: CASSPLKFRQGPIANTGELFF.

V gene TRBV9 combines with J gene TRBJ1-2; D unresolved. The length of the CDR3 is 13 residues. Trimming left V 8 bases short and J 0 bases short, with 11 bases between. Germline lookup yields CDR1 SGDLS and CDR2 YYNGEE. CDR3 coding DNA: TGTGCCAGTGAGGGTTTGGCTAACTATGGCTACACCTTC. Translation: CASEGLANYGYTF. Based on the CDR3 plus reference TRBV9 and TRBJ1-2, the full variable domain is DSGVTQTPKHLITATGQRVTLRCSPRSGDLSVYWYQQSLDQGLQFLIQYYNGEERAKGNILERFSAQQFPDLHSELNLSSLELGDSALYFCASEGLANYGYTFGSGTRLTVV.

The chain recombines TRBV4-2 with TRBJ2-1; 9 positions match TRBD2. V was pared by 1 base and J by 0 bases, with 10 bases of the junction left unmatched. Germline CDR1 and CDR2: LGHNA and YNFKEQ. This CDR3 has 19 amino acids. CDR3 sequence (DNA): TGTGCCAGCAGCCAAGCCCGAGCTAGCGGGAAGAGCTCCTACAATGAGCAGTTCTTC. This codes for CASSQARASGKSSYNEQFF.

The gene calls are TRBV25-1 and TRBJ1-4; possibly TRBD1 for D (5 bases). The CDR3 consists of 14 residues. CDR1 MGHDK and CDR2 SYGVNS come from the germline V gene. V shed 4 bases and J shed 4 bases, with 10 bases lying between them. DNA of the CDR3: TGTGCCAGCAGTGCAGGGACCTATAATGAAAAACTGTTTTTT. Translated, it gives CASSAGTYNEKLFF.

This clone was counted once. J is TRBJ1-6 and V is TRBV11-2, with TRBD1 matching 7 bases. V trimming: 5 bases; J trimming: 15 bases; junction bases outside the gene matches: 10. Germline V gives CDR1 SGHAT, CDR2 FQNNGV. This CDR3 comprises 13 residues. Here the CDR3 DNA reads TGTGCCAGCAGCCTCGGGACAGTTTCCAGCCTCCACTTT. Amino acids: CASSLGTVSSLHF.

The V call is TRBV29-1, the J call TRBJ1-1; perhaps TRBD1 as D (6 bases). The CDR3 consists of 15 residues. Germline CDR1 SQVTM, CDR2 ANQGSEA. Trimming removed 6 bases from V and 4 bases from J, with 21 bases in between. In DNA, the CDR3 is TGCAGCGTCATTCCAGGACAGCCTGAGGGCACTGAAGCTTTCTTT. Its protein product is CSVIPGQPEGTEAFF. The whole variable domain, filled in from reference TRBV29-1 and TRBJ1-1, reads SAVISQKPSRDICQRGTSLTIQCQVDSQVTMMFWYRQQPGQSLTLIATANQGSEATYESGFVIDKFPISRPNLTFSTLTVSNMSPEDSSIYLCSVIPGQPEGTEAFFGQGTRLTVV.

The chain links TRBV7-9 to TRBJ1-2; D not resolved. V dropped 5 bases and J dropped 3 bases, with 7 bases sitting between them. CDR1 is SEHNR and CDR2 is FQNEAQ in the germline V gene (reference sequence). CDR3 length: 12 amino acids. The CDR3 is CASSAEDYGYTF. The DNA of the CDR3 is TGTGCCAGCAGCGCAGAGGACTATGGCTACACCTTC.

The chain is built from TRBV4-2 and TRBJ1-5; D is ambiguous. There are 16 residues in the CDR3. V was cut by 1 base and J by 0 bases, with 10 bases left in between. The germline CDR1 and CDR2 sequences are LGHNA and YNFKEQ. CDR3: CASSQGAWDSNQPQHF. CDR3 bases: TGTGCCAGCAGCCAAGGGGCTTGGGATAGCAATCAGCCCCAGCATTTT.